Presented here are 28 T cell receptor beta chains from one specimen sequenced in a study of glioma-infiltrating T cells after dendritic cell vaccination. Time point indicated: after dendritic cell vaccination, including at tumor progression/relapse. Profiling relied on immunoSEQ multiplex PCR, and the TCRdb table lists in-frame clones only, not all of them. The sample yields some 110,000 clones, roughly 89% seen once. Here the sequenced sample was blood, taken after dendritic cell vaccination. The receptor source for this set is a human donor with glioblastoma.

This chain connects TRBV6-1 to TRBJ2-3; 7 nucleotides align to TRBD1. Per the germline V gene, CDR1 is MNHNS and CDR2 is SASEGT. The CDR3 covers 14 residues. V lost 5 bases to trimming and J lost 3 bases; unmatched junction nucleotides: 5. CDR3 nucleotides: TGTGCCAGCAGTAGGACAGGTGGGACAGATACGCAGTATTTT. Protein product: CASSRTGGTDTQYF.

The chain employs TRBV28 and TRBJ1-5, with 9 nucleotides matching TRBD1. V lost 6 bases to trimming and J lost 5 bases; unmatched junction nucleotides: 11. The CDR3 is 16 amino acids. The germline V gene encodes CDR1 MDHEN and CDR2 SYDVKM. As DNA, the CDR3 is TGTGCCAGCAGCATCCAAGGACAGGGGCGGCATCAGCCCCAGCATTTT. Translated: CASSIQGQGRHQPQHF.

V gene TRBV12-5 combines with J gene TRBJ2-1, with a weak D call TRBD2 (6 bases). CDR1 is LGHNT and CDR2 is FRNRAP in the germline V gene. Trimming took 0 bases from V and 3 from J, leaving 12 bases between them. This CDR3 has 16 residues. CDR3 bases: TGTGCTAGTGGTTTGGTACTCGCGGGATACTACAATGAGCAGTTCTTC. Amino acid sequence: CASGLVLAGYYNEQFF.

The rearrangement uses TRBV5-1 and TRBJ1-2; D may be TRBD1 (6 bases). The CDR3 consists of 13 residues. Looked up from germline, CDR1 is SGHRS and CDR2 is YFSETQ. Trimming took off 0 bases at V and 4 bases at J, with 7 bases between the two ends. This chain's CDR3 is CASSLGGGYGYTF. The DNA for the CDR3 is TGCGCCAGCAGCTTGGGAGGGGGCTATGGCTACACCTTC.

This chain uses TRBV12-2 with TRBJ1-1; TRBD1, the D gene given by the table, was not confirmed from the DNA. TRBV12-2 represents a pseudogene. The CDR3 runs to 13 residues. CDR3 region: CASRLGTGCEAFF. The DNA for the CDR3 is TGTGCAAGTCGCCTCGGGACAGGGTGTGAAGCTTTCTTT.

The chain carries TRBV30 and TRBJ2-6; D remains ambiguous. The germline V gene has CDR1 GTSNPN and CDR2 SVGIG (reference sequence). CDR3 size: 13 residues. The V end was cut by 7 bases, the J end by 0 bases, with 7 bases between. CDR3 sequence: CALQSSGANVLTF. The CDR3 bases are TGTGCCTTACAGAGCTCTGGGGCCAACGTCCTGACTTTC.

The chain carries TRBV5-1 and TRBJ1-4; D gene uncertain. V gave up 2 bases and J gave up 4 bases, with 12 bases separating them. The length of the CDR3 is 15 residues. CDR1 is SGHRS and CDR2 is YFSETQ in the germline V gene. The CDR3 bases are TGCGCCAGCAGCTTAATTCTCGGTTATAATGAAAAACTGTTTTTT. Encoded protein: CASSLILGYNEKLFF.

The V and J genes are TRBV10-2 and TRBJ2-7; 9 positions match TRBD2. V shed 5 bases and J 0 bases; nucleotides not matched to a gene: 5. From germline, CDR1 is WSHSY and CDR2 SAAADI. The CDR3 has 15 amino acids. The CDR3 nucleotides are TGCGCCAGCAGTAGGACTAGCGCCTTCTCCTACGAGCAGTACTTC. Protein sequence: CASSRTSAFSYEQYF.

Only one count was recorded for this clone. The chain employs TRBV7-3 and TRBJ1-3; D possibly corresponds to TRBD1 (6 bases). The CDR3 spans 15 residues. The germline gives CDR1 SGHTA, CDR2 FQGTGA. With 4 bases removed from V and 8 bases from J, the gap between germline ends came to 18 bases. CDR3: CASSSGGANWDTIYF. The DNA for the CDR3 is TGTGCCAGCAGCTCCGGGGGGGCCAACTGGGACACCATATATTTT.

The chain recombines TRBV5-8 with TRBJ2-2, with D possibly being TRBD2 (5 bases). The germline V gene has CDR1 SGHTS and CDR2 YDEGEE. V was shortened by 0 bases and J by 3 bases, with 6 bases between the two germline ends. This CDR3 contains 14 residues. The CDR3 DNA follows: TGTGCCAGCAGCTTGGGACTACACACCGGGGAGCTGTTTTTT. Its protein product is CASSLGLHTGELFF.

This clone was counted once. The V gene is TRBV2, the J gene TRBJ1-5; 7 positions match TRBD1. This CDR3 is 15 amino acids long. J lost 0 bases, V lost 5 bases, and 4 bases had no gene match. CDR1 and CDR2 (germline): SNHLY, FYNNEI. CDR3 nucleotides: TGTGCCAGCAGTAGGGACAGCGATAGCAATCAGCCCCAGCATTTT. Its protein product is CASSRDSDSNQPQHF.

The chain recombines TRBV2 with TRBJ2-3; 8 bases match TRBD2. V lost 8 bases to trimming and J lost 9 bases; unmatched junction nucleotides: 10. This CDR3 is 13 amino acids long. CDR1 and CDR2 (germline): SNHLY, FYNNEI. CDR3 bases: TGTGCCAGCCTCGAGGGGCCTAGCGGGACGCAGTATTTT. Protein: CASLEGPSGTQYF. The full variable domain, rest sourced from reference TRBV2 and TRBJ2-3, is EPEVTQTPSHQVTQMGQEVILRCVPISNHLYFYWYRQILGQKVEFLVSFYNNEISEKSEIFDDQFSVERPDGSNFTLKIRSTKLEDSAMYFCASLEGPSGTQYFGPGTRLTVL.

The chain recombines TRBV15 with TRBJ2-5; 7 bases map to TRBD2. The CDR3 loop spans 16 amino acids. V was clipped by 6 bases and J by 0 bases; unmatched bases: 10. Germline CDR1 is LNHNV and CDR2 is YYDKDF (reference sequence). CDR3 DNA sequence: TGTGCCACCAGTCGAGGGGCTAGCGGCTACCAAGAGACCCAGTACTTC. It yields the protein CATSRGASGYQETQYF.

The rearrangement uses TRBV5-6 and TRBJ2-1; 7 bases fit TRBD2. The V segment lost 0 bases and the J segment 7 bases; nucleotides outside the gene matches: 19. The CDR3 covers 19 residues. CDR1 is SGHDT and CDR2 is YYEEEE in the germline V gene. As DNA, the CDR3 is TGTGCCAGCAGCTTGGCCGGGATCTACCGGGACTACAGCAGTAATGAGCAGTTCTTC. Residues: CASSLAGIYRDYSSNEQFF. Together with reference TRBV5-6 and TRBJ2-1, the CDR3 gives the full variable domain: DAGVTQSPTHLIKTRGQQVTLRCSPKSGHDTVSWYQQALGQGPQFIFQYYEEEERQRGNFPDRFSGHQFPNYSSELNVNALLLGDSALYLCASSLAGIYRDYSSNEQFFGPGTRLTVL.

Regarding this clone: The same CDR3 can be traced to other DNA sequences in this sample. The chain links TRBV18 to TRBJ2-5; D remains ambiguous. Germline CDR1 reads KGHSH; CDR2 reads LQKENI. Trimming left V 0 bases short and J 3 bases short, with 5 bases between. The CDR3 totals 13 residues. The CDR3 here is CASSPPSEETQYF. In DNA form, the CDR3 reads TGTGCCAGCTCACCACCCTCGGAAGAGACCCAGTACTTC. The whole variable domain, remainder taken from reference TRBV18 and TRBJ2-5, is NAGVMQNPRHLVRRRGQEARLRCSPMKGHSHVYWYRQLPEEGLKFMVYLQKENIIDESGMPKERFSAEFPKEGPSILRIQQVVRGDSAAYFCASSPPSEETQYFGPGTRLLVL.

The chain combines TRBV7-3 with TRBJ2-3; D is unresolved. This CDR3 comprises 15 residues. Per the germline V gene, CDR1 is SGHTA and CDR2 is FQGTGA. Trimming cost V 3 bases and J 0 bases, with 10 bases left between them. CDR3 in amino acids: CASSLLGASTDTQYF. DNA for the CDR3: TGTGCCAGCAGCTTGCTAGGTGCTAGCACAGATACGCAGTATTTT.

This clone was recorded only once. This sequence joins TRBV2 and TRBJ1-2; possible D gene TRBD1, 6 bases. The V end lost 2 bases, the J end lost 3 bases, and 16 bases lay between the germline ends. Per germline, CDR1 SNHLY and CDR2 FYNNEI. The CDR3 is 16 amino acids. The CDR3: CASSELRVPGDYGYTF. As DNA, the CDR3 is TGTGCCAGCAGTGAACTTCGGGTTCCAGGGGACTATGGCTACACCTTC.

DNA of the CDR3: TGTGCCAGCAGCCGGGGACAGGGGCTTGGCTACACCTTC. Translated: CASSRGQGLGYTF. This chain links TRBV6-5 with TRBJ1-2; 10 positions agree with TRBD1. Losses at the gene ends were 6 bases for V and 7 bases for J; bases not matched to a gene: 5. Germline loops: CDR1 MNHEY, CDR2 SVGAGI. The CDR3 covers 13 residues.

The V call is TRBV18, the J call TRBJ1-4, with TRBD1 matching over 12 bases. With V trimmed by 5 bases and J by 12 bases, 4 bases remained unmatched. The CDR3 consists of 13 residues. The germline V gene has CDR1 KGHSH and CDR2 LQKENI. CDR3 coding DNA: TGTGCCAGCTCAACGGGACAGGGGGCGGAACTGTTTTTT. As protein: CASSTGQGAELFF.

The V gene is TRBV11-2, the J gene TRBJ2-3, with 11 positions matching TRBD2. J lost 6 bases, V lost 1 base, and 12 bases had no gene match. This CDR3 has 18 amino acids. CDR1 is SGHAT, CDR2 FQNNGV, per germline. Here the CDR3 reads CASSLVLGGLAGGDTQYF. CDR3 bases: TGTGCCAGCAGCTTAGTCTTGGGTGGACTAGCGGGTGGGGATACGCAGTATTTT.

V usage is TRBV5-4 and J usage is TRBJ2-7; D possibly corresponds to TRBD2 (6 bases). The CDR3 is 14 residues long. Trimming took 1 base from V and 4 from J, leaving 12 bases between them. CDR1 and CDR2 (germline): SGHNT, YYREEE (reference sequence). In DNA, the CDR3 is TGTGCCAGCAGCTTGCTGGGAGGAGATTACGAGCAGTACTTC. Translated: CASSLLGGDYEQYF.

The chain carries TRBV6-5 and TRBJ2-5; 11 bases are a match to TRBD2. The J call may be faulty, since TRBJ2-7 better matches the DNA end. Germline CDR1 reads MNHEY; CDR2 reads SVGAGI. CDR3 length: 15 residues. The CDR3 is CASSYSTSGIYEQYF. DNA for the CDR3: TGTGCCAGCAGTTACTCGACTAGCGGGATCTACGAGCAGTACTTC.

This clone came up once. The chain combines TRBV27 with TRBJ2-5; D gene uncertain. Germline V gene lookup returns CDR1 MNHEY and CDR2 SMNVEV (reference sequence). This CDR3 has 11 amino acids. Trimming took off 6 bases at V and 2 bases at J, with 4 bases between the two ends. The CDR3 spells CASRTQETQYF. The DNA for the CDR3 is TGTGCCAGCAGAACTCAAGAGACCCAGTACTTC.

The rearrangement links TRBV6-6 to TRBJ1-2; TRBD1 agrees at 8 bases. Looked up from germline, CDR1 is MNHNY and CDR2 is SVGAGI (reference sequence). There are 14 residues in the CDR3. The ends lost 6 bases at V and 4 bases at J; junction bases unmatched: 7. The CDR3 sequence is CASRTGVTIYGYTF. In DNA form, the CDR3 reads TGTGCCAGCAGGACAGGGGTTACGATCTATGGCTACACCTTC.

The rearrangement links TRBV7-2 to TRBJ2-7; the D is unclear. V was shortened by 2 bases and J by 2 bases, with 13 bases between the two germline ends. The CDR3 contains 15 residues. Looked up from germline, CDR1 is SGHTA and CDR2 is FQGNSA. CDR3 sequence: CASSLTLDGTYEQYF. The CDR3 DNA reads as TGTGCCAGCAGCTTAACCCTAGACGGAACCTACGAGCAGTACTTC.

This rearrangement joins TRBV19 to TRBJ1-2; 7 nucleotides agree with TRBD1. Germline CDR1 reads LNHDA; CDR2 reads SQIVND (reference sequence). The CDR3 loop spans 13 amino acids. With V trimmed by 11 bases and J by 5 bases, 11 bases remained unmatched. As DNA, the CDR3 is TGTGCCTCCAGGAGAGGGGGCGTTTATGGCTACACCTTC. This encodes CASRRGGVYGYTF.

Here the CDR3 reads CASSLGLTSYGYTF. The CDR3 DNA sequence: TGCGCCAGCAGCTTGGGGCTGACTAGCTATGGCTACACCTTC. The chain combines TRBV5-1 with TRBJ1-2; unclear D gene. CDR3 length: 14 residues. Germline CDR1 and CDR2: SGHRS and YFSETQ. The V end was cut by 0 bases, the J end by 4 bases, with 10 bases between.

The J gene is TRBJ2-3, the V gene TRBV19; D not certain. This CDR3 has 12 amino acids. Germline values: CDR1 LNHDA, CDR2 SQIVND (reference sequence). V lost 6 bases to trimming and J lost 10 bases, with 14 bases between them. The CDR3 sequence is CASRLREEPQYF. The CDR3 nucleotides read TGTGCCAGTAGACTTAGAGAGGAGCCGCAGTATTTT. Full variable domain (remainder filled in from reference TRBV19 and TRBJ2-3): DGGITQSPKYLFRKEGQNVTLSCEQNLNHDAMYWYRQDPGQGLRLIYYSQIVNDFQKGDIAEGYSVSREKKESFPLTVTSAQKNPTAFYLCASRLREEPQYFGPGTRLTVL.